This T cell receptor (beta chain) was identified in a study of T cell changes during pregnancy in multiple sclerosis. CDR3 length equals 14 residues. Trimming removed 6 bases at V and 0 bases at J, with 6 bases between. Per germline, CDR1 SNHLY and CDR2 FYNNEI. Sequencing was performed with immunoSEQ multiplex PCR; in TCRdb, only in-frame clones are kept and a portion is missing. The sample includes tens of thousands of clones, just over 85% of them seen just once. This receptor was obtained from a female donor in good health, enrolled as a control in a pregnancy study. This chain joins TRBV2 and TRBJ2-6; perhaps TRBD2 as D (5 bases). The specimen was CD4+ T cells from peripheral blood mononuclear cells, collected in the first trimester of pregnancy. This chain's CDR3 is CASSGNSGANVLTF. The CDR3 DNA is TGTGCCAGCAGCGGGAACTCTGGGGCCAACGTCCTGACTTTC.